What follows are 11 T cell receptor beta chains derived from one specimen sequenced in a study of T cell clones after liver transplantation. Here immunoSEQ multiplex PCR was the method, and the copy in TCRdb shows in-frame clones only, minus some. This table holds 70,000 to 80,000 clones, under 95% found once. Sample: CD4+ T cells from blood, taken before liver transplant. The source of these receptors is a human donor who received a liver transplant.

The V and J genes are TRBV5-4 and TRBJ2-1; D call uncertain. The germline CDR1 and CDR2 sequences are SGHNT and YYREEE (reference sequence). V gave up 0 bases and J gave up 0 bases, with 10 bases separating them. This CDR3 is 16 amino acids long. CDR3 residues: CASSLGSMSSYNEQFF. CDR3 coding DNA: TGTGCCAGCAGCTTGGGGAGTATGAGCTCCTACAATGAGCAGTTCTTC.

The chain is built from TRBV7-9 and TRBJ1-4; D is possibly TRBD1 (5 bases). The CDR3 is 15 residues long. The V end lost 5 bases, the J end lost 4 bases, and 14 bases lay between the germline ends. Germline V CDR1 and CDR2: SEHNR, FQNEAQ (reference sequence). The CDR3: CASSAQGDLNEKLFF. The CDR3, as DNA: TGTGCCAGCAGCGCGCAAGGGGACCTTAATGAAAAACTGTTTTTT.

V is TRBV7-9 and J is TRBJ2-1, with D perhaps matching TRBD1 or TRBD2 (5 bases each). CDR1 is SEHNR, CDR2 FQNEAQ, per germline (reference sequence). The CDR3 has 15 residues. The V end was cut by 3 bases, the J end by 5 bases, with 14 bases between. CDR3 coding DNA: TGTGCCAGCAGCTTGCTTGGGGGAGTGAACAATGAGCAGTTCTTC. Amino acid sequence: CASSLLGGVNNEQFF.

The V call is TRBV9, the J call TRBJ1-4, with 9 bases that match TRBD1. The V and J ends lost 3 bases and 8 bases, in that order; junction bases with no gene match: 11. The germline CDR1 and CDR2 sequences are SGDLS and YYNGEE. The CDR3 is made up of 16 amino acids. CDR3 nucleotide sequence: TGTGCCAGCAGCGCCTCGAACAGGGGGCCCACGGAAAAACTGTTTTTT. The encoded protein is CASSASNRGPTEKLFF.

The chain combines TRBV27 with TRBJ1-1; 8 bases line up with TRBD1. With V trimmed by 5 bases and J by 3 bases, 8 bases remained unmatched. Germline V gives CDR1 MNHEY, CDR2 SMNVEV (reference sequence). The CDR3 length is 15 residues. CDR3 loop: CASSLRQGSYTEAFF. The CDR3, as DNA: TGTGCCAGCAGTCTACGACAGGGGAGCTACACTGAAGCTTTCTTT.

V usage is TRBV28 and J usage is TRBJ1-1; maybe TRBD1 (5 bases). This CDR3 is built from 14 residues. V was cut by 4 bases and J by 5 bases, with 14 bases left in between. Per the germline V gene, CDR1 is MDHEN and CDR2 is SYDVKM. The CDR3 loop reads CASSSGGGVTEAFF. CDR3 DNA: TGTGCCAGCAGTTCTGGGGGAGGGGTAACTGAAGCTTTCTTT. Filled out from reference TRBV28 and TRBJ1-1, the complete variable domain reads DVKVTQSSRYLVKRTGEKVFLECVQDMDHENMFWYRQDPGLGLRLIYFSYDVKMKEKGDIPEGYSVSREKKERFSLILESASTNQTSMYLCASSSGGGVTEAFFGQGTRLTVV.

This clone was counted a single time. This chain connects TRBV9 to TRBJ2-1; 15 nucleotides match TRBD2. This CDR3 is 18 amino acids long. Germline values: CDR1 SGDLS, CDR2 YYNGEE. V lost 0 bases, J lost 7 bases, and 8 bases stayed unmatched. CDR3 sequence reads: CASSVAKPGLAGGNEQFF. CDR3 nucleotides: TGTGCCAGCAGCGTAGCGAAACCGGGACTAGCGGGAGGTAATGAGCAGTTCTTC.

The CDR3 region has the DNA TGTGCCAGCAGCCCCACACCGGAGTCCCACGAGCAGTACTTC. Its protein is CASSPTPESHEQYF. The genes are TRBV9 and TRBJ2-7; D call uncertain. The germline V gene encodes CDR1 SGDLS and CDR2 YYNGEE. V lost 4 bases and J lost 5, with 16 bases in between. The CDR3 totals 14 residues.

The CDR3 protein is CASSQGGGTGTEAFF. DNA for the CDR3: TGCGCCAGCAGCCAGGGAGGGGGTACGGGCACTGAAGCTTTCTTT. The genes are TRBV5-1 and TRBJ1-1, with a possible D match to TRBD1 (6 bases). The V end was cut by 4 bases, the J end by 4 bases, with 17 bases between. The CDR3 runs to 15 residues. Germline-derived CDR1 and CDR2 are SGHRS and YFSETQ.

This clone was seen only a few times. The chain recombines TRBV9 with TRBJ1-1; TRBD1 aligns across 7 bases. Germline V gene sequence: CDR1 SGDLS, CDR2 YYNGEE. The CDR3 contains 15 residues. V shed 4 bases, J shed 3 bases, and the junction held 9 bases outside the gene matches. CDR3 sequence (DNA): TGTGCCAGCAGCCCCATGGGCAGGGGGGACACTGAAGCTTTCTTT. Translation: CASSPMGRGDTEAFF.

The V call is TRBV5-1, the J call TRBJ2-4; D remains ambiguous. Germline V gives CDR1 SGHRS, CDR2 YFSETQ. V dropped 4 bases and J dropped 5 bases, with 16 bases sitting between them. The CDR3 runs to 15 residues. For the CDR3, the DNA is TGCGCCAGCAGCAACCCCGAGGTTGGCCAAAACATTCAGTACTTC. Translation: CASSNPEVGQNIQYF.